This TCR beta chain was recorded in a study of blood T cells in healthy people across ages. Study context: Template switching caught about one barcoded beta molecule for each two T cells. The study, taken as a whole, reports: Age showed a roughly linear inverse relationship with TCR beta diversity per million T cells.

Using a J-beta primer mix together with a sample-barcoded 5' primer, a second PCR was run for about 7 to 12 cycles. Each cDNA molecule, via a template-switch adaptor with 12 random nucleotides, was tagged. Via MiXCR, TCRdb re-called the 5' RACE reads, giving one row per CDR3 protein. This sample has roughly 930,000 distinct CDR3 sequences, with roughly 43% found just once. Isolating PBMCs gave at least 7 million of these cells per sample. Germline CDR1 and CDR2: MNHNS and SASEGT. CDR3 length: 15 amino acids. Trimming took 3 bases from V and 2 from J, leaving 12 bases between them. About this clonotype itself: Its antigen is as yet unknown.

The source is a man younger than 40 in good health. The chain links TRBV6-1 to TRBJ2-3; D is perhaps TRBD2 (6 bases). Sequenced sample: blood. CDR3 bases: TGTGCCAGCAGTGATAGCGGCTCCCCCACAGATACGCAGTATTTT. It is translated as CASSDSGSPTDTQYF.